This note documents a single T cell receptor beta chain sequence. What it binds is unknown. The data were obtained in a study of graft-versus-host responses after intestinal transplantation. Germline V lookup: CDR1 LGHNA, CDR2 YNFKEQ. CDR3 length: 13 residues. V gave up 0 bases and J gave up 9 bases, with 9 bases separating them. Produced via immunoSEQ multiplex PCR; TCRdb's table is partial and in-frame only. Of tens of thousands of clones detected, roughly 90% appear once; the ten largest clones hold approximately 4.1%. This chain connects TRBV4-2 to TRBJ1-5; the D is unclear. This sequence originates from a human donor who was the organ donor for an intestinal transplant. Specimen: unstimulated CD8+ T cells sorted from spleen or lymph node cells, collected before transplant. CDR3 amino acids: CASSQEVARPQHF. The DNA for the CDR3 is TGTGCCAGCAGCCAAGAGGTGGCTCGGCCCCAGCATTTT.